This T cell receptor (beta chain) was captured in a study of pediatric ulcerative colitis. Using immunoSEQ multiplex PCR, the repertoire was profiled, and TCRdb retains in-frame clones only, with some absent. This table holds roughly 64,000 clones, less than 90% found once. The CDR3 consists of 14 residues. CDR1 and CDR2 from the germline V gene are SGDLS and YYNGEE. V lost 5 bases and J lost 1, with 9 bases in between. Notes on the study in general: Blood-rectal clonal overlap within each person was significantly higher in ulcerative colitis patients than controls.

Turning to this clone: The antigen is not known.

The specimen was blood. This chain uses TRBV9 with TRBJ2-2; no clear D gene. The receptor was isolated from a boy aged 5-17 years with severe ulcerative colitis. This CDR3 reads CASRPPGNTGELFF. The DNA of the CDR3 is TGTGCCAGCAGACCCCCAGGGAACACCGGGGAGCTGTTTTTT.